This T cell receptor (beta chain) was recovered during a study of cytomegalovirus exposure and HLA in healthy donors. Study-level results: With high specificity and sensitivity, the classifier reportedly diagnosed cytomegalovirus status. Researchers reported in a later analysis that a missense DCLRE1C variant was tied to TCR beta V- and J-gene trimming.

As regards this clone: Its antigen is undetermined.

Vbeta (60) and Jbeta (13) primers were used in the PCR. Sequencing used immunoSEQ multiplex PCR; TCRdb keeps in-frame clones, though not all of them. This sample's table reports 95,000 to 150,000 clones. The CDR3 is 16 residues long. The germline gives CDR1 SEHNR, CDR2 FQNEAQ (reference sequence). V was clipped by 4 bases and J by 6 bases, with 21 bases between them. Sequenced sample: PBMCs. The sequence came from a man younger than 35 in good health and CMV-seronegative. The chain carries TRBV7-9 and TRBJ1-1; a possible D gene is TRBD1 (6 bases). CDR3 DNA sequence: TGTGCCAGCAGCTCCAATAGGGGACACGATTCCGCTGAAGCTTTCTTT. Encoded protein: CASSSNRGHDSAEAFF.